This T cell receptor (beta chain) was sequenced in a study of blood T cell repertoires in COVID-19. Overall study: Sample material is recorded as cDNA or gDNA derived from T cells, B-cell-depleted T cells, or PBMCs.

As originally analysed: For nucleated cells, counts were estimated from reference gene primer amplification. The data were produced by immunoSEQ multiplex PCR, yet TCRdb's version contains in-frame clones alone and is incomplete. The D gene and trimming were derived from the DNA, and the V and J assignments and clone size from that table. Among 190,000 or so clones, 90% were seen once, and the ten largest hold less than 0.7%. With 0 bases clipped from V and 2 bases from J, the junction kept 6 bases outside the gene matches. There are 18 residues in the CDR3. Germline V gene sequence: CDR1 SGHDT, CDR2 YYEEEE.

This clonotype was obtained from a middle-aged man with acute or convalescent COVID-19. This chain uses TRBV5-6 with TRBJ2-2, with 11 bases matching TRBD1. Input material: peripheral blood. The CDR3 is CASSLAGGQGVNTGELFF. CDR3 nucleotides: TGTGCCAGCAGCTTGGCCGGGGGACAGGGGGTTAACACCGGGGAGCTGTTTTTT. Full variable domain (missing parts from reference TRBV5-6 and TRBJ2-2): DAGVTQSPTHLIKTRGQQVTLRCSPKSGHDTVSWYQQALGQGPQFIFQYYEEEERQRGNFPDRFSGHQFPNYSSELNVNALLLGDSALYLCASSLAGGQGVNTGELFFGEGSRLTVL.